The clone carrying this T cell receptor (beta chain) was picked up a small number of times. Its antigen is unidentified. Treatment here: oral pan-JAK inhibitor, 5-10 mg twice daily. These data originate in a study of CD8+ T cells in alopecia areata. Study findings and constraints: Scalp clonality dropped significantly under tofacitinib, as did expanded CD8+ top-100 clones.

TCR sequencing used cDNA made by reverse transcription of extracted RNA. Repertoires were generated with immunoSEQ multiplex PCR, while TCRdb's copy carries only in-frame clones and drops some. This table has some 220,000 clones, about 57% appearing once. J gave up 2 bases and V 6 bases, and 9 bases lay outside the gene matches. In germline, CDR1 is SQVTM, CDR2 ANQGSEA. CDR3 length equals 14 residues. The sample in question was CD4+ T cells sorted from blood, obtained at week 4, from a patient treated with tofacitinib. The chain uses TRBV29-1 and TRBJ1-2; 7 nucleotides align to TRBD1. The TCR was taken from a human donor with alopecia areata. CDR3 protein: CSVPDRRNNYGYTF. CDR3 DNA sequence: TGCAGCGTCCCGGACAGGAGAAACAACTATGGCTACACCTTC.